This T cell receptor beta chain was observed in a study of cytomegalovirus exposure and HLA in healthy donors. Study-wide results and caveats: The classifier, whose performance was assessed in both the original and validation cohorts, reportedly diagnosed cytomegalovirus status with high specificity and sensitivity. According to a later analysis, donors in an Asian-associated ancestry cluster reportedly had fewer N-insertions than the roughly 720-donor mean. Association of approximately 16,000 TCR beta sequences with HLA alleles was found at 0.05 false discovery rate in a later analysis. Later analysis identified several of the most significant clusters that appeared linked to common viral pathogens.

The CDR3 runs 15 residues. Germline lookup yields CDR1 SGDLS and CDR2 YYNGEE. V trimming: 2 bases; J trimming: 3 bases; junction bases outside the gene matches: 5. On this clone itself: What it binds is unknown.

The PCR used 60 Vbeta and 13 Jbeta primers. Data came from immunoSEQ multiplex PCR; TCRdb stores just in-frame clones and leaves some out. Among over 70,000 clones listed, less than 75% were seen once. The sequenced sample was PBMCs. The TCR comes from a middle-aged man in good health and CMV-seropositive. V and J are TRBV9 and TRBJ1-3; 7 bases are shared with TRBD1. CDR3 bases: TGTGCCAGCAGCGTTACAGGGGACATTGGAAACACCATATATTTT. Amino acids: CASSVTGDIGNTIYF.